This T cell receptor (beta chain) was recovered during a study of T cell repertoires in cytomegalovirus infection. Study details: Indications of both CMV infection and matching HLA type were provided by public TCR beta signatures.

V was clipped by 1 base and J by 9 bases, with 7 bases between them. CDR1 and CDR2 (germline): SEHNR, FQNEAQ (reference sequence). This CDR3 region has 12 residues. TCRdb called the reads again in MiXCR, with one record for every CDR3 protein. The sample consists of over 150,000 distinct CDR3 sequences, about 20% of them appearing once. This clonotype was detected a few times. Its matching antigen is unknown. The study, taken as a whole, reports: What dominated the ex vivo response were HLA-C-restricted CMV-specific TCR beta clonotypes. Carriers of CMV and the relevant HLA type were discriminated by public TCR beta frequency.

This TCR was sampled from a human donor in good health (CMV status not recorded). Some clones in this sample may be carry-over from other donors' samples. This chain uses TRBV7-9 with TRBJ2-1; D gene uncertain. Sequenced sample: PBMCs. The CDR3 here is CASSLGVAEQFF. For the CDR3, the DNA is TGTGCCAGCAGCTTAGGTGTGGCTGAGCAGTTCTTC.